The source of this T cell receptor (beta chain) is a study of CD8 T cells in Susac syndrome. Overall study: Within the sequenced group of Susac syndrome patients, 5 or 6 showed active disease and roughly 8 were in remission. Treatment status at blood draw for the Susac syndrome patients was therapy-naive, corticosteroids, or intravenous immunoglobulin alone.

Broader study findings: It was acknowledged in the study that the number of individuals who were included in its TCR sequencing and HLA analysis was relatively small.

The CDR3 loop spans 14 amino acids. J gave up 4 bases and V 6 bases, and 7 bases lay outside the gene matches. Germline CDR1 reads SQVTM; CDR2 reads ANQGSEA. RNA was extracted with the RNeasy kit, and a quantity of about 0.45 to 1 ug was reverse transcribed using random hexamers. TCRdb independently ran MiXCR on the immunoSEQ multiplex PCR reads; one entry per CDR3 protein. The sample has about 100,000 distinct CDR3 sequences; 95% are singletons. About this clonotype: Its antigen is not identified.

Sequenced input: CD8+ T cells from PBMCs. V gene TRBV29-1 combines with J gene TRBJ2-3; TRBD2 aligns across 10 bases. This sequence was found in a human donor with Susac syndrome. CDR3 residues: CSVQTSGWADTQYF. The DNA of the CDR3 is TGCAGCGTCCAGACTAGCGGGTGGGCAGATACGCAGTATTTT.